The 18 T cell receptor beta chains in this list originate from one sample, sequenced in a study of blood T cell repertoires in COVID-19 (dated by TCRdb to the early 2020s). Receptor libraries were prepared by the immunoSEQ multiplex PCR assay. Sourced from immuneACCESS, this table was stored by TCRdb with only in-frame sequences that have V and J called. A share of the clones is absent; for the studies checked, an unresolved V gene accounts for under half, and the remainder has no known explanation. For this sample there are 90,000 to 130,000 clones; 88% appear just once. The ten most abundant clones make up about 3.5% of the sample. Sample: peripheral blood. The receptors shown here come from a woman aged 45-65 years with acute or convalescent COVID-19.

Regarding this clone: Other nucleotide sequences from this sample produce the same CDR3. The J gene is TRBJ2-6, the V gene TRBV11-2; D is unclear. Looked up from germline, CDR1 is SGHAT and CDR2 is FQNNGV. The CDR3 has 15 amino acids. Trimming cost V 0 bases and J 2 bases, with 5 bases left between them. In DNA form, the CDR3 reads TGTGCCAGCAGCTTAGACAGTACTGGGGCCAACGTCCTGACTTTC. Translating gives CASSLDSTGANVLTF.

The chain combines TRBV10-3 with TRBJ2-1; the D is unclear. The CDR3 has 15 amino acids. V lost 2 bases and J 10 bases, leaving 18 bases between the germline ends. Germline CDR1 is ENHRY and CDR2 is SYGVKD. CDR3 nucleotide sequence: TGTGCCATCAGTGAGCCGATGGCCGGTGGCAGGGAGCAGTTCTTC. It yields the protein CAISEPMAGGREQFF.

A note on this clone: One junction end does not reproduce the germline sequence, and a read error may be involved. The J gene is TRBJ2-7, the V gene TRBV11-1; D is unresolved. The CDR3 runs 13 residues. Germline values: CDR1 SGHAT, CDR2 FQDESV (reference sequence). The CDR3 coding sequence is TGTGCCAGCGGCTTGCGTTCCAGGTACGAGCAGTACTTC. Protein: CASGLRSRYEQYF.

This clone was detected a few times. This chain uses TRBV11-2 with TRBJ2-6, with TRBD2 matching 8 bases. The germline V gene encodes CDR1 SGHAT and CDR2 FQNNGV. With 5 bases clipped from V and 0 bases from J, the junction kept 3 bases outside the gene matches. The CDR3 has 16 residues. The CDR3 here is CASSQTSGSGANVLTF. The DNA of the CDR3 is TGTGCCAGCAGCCAAACTAGCGGCTCTGGGGCCAACGTCCTGACTTTC.

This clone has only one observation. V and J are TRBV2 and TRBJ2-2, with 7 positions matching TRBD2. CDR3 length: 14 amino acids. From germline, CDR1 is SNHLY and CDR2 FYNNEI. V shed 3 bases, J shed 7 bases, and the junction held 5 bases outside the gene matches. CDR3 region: CASSDTSANGELFF. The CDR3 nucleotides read TGTGCCAGCAGTGATACTAGCGCAAACGGGGAGCTGTTTTTT.

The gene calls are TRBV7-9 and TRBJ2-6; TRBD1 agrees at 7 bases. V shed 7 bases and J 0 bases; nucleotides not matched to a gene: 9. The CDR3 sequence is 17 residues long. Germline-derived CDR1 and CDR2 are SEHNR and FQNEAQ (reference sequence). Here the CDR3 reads CASILLDRDSGANVLTF. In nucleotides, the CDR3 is TGTGCCAGCATATTACTTGACAGGGACTCTGGGGCCAACGTCCTGACTTTC.

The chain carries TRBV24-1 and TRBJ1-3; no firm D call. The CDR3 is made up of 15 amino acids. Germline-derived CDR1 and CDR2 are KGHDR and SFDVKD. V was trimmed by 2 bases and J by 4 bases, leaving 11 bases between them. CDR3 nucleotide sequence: TGTGCCACCAGTGATTCAGCCCTGGGCGGAAACACCATATATTTT. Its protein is CATSDSALGGNTIYF.

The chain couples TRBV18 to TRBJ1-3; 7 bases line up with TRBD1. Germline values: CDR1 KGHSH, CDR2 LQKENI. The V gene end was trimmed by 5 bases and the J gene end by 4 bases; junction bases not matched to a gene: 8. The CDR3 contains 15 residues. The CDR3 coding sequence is TGTGCCAGCTCATCGACAGGGAGCGACGGAAACACCATATATTTT. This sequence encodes CASSSTGSDGNTIYF.

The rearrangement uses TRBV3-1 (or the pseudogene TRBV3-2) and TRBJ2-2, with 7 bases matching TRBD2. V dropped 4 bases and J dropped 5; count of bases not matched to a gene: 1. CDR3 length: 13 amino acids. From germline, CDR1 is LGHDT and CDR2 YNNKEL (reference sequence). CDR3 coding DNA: TGTGCCAGCAGCCGGACTAGGACCGGGGAGCTGTTTTTT. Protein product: CASSRTRTGELFF.

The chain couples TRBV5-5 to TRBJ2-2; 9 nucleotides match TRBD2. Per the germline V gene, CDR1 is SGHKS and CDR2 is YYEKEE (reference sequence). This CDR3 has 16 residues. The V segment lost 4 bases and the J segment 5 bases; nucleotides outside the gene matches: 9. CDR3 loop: CASSIAGARGTGELFF. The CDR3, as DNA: TGTGCCAGCAGCATAGCGGGAGCCCGAGGAACCGGGGAGCTGTTTTTT. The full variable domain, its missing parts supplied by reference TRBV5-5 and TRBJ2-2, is DAGVTQSPTHLIKTRGQQVTLRCSPISGHKSVSWYQQVLGQGPQFIFQYYEKEERGRGNFPDRFSARQFPNYSSELNVNALLLGDSALYLCASSIAGARGTGELFFGEGSRLTVL.

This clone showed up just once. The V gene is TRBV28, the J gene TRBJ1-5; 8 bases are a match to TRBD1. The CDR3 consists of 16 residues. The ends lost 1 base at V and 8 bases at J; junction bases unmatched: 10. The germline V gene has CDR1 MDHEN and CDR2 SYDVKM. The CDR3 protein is CASSLSGTGRGKPQHF. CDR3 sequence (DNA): TGTGCCAGCAGTTTATCCGGGACAGGCAGGGGAAAGCCCCAGCATTTT.

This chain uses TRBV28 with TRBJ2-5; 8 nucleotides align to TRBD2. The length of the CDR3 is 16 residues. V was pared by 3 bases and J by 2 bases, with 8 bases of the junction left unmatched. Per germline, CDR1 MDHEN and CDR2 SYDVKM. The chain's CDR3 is CASSFALAGLQETQYF. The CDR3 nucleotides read TGTGCCAGCAGTTTCGCGCTAGCGGGCCTACAAGAGACCCAGTACTTC.

The CDR3 protein is CASSPNRGGDTQYF. The CDR3 nucleotides are TGTGCCAGCAGTCCCAACAGGGGGGGAGATACGCAGTATTTT. V gene TRBV27 combines with J gene TRBJ2-3, with D possibly TRBD1 on 8 matching bases. There are 14 residues in the CDR3. CDR1 and CDR2 (germline): MNHEY, SMNVEV (reference sequence). Trimming took off 5 bases at V and 5 bases at J, with 14 bases between the two ends.

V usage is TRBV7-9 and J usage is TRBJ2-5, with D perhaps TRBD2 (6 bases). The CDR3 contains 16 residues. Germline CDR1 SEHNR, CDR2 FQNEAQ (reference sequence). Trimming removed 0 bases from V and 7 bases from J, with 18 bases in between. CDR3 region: CASSLAERAALVTQYF. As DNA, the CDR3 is TGTGCCAGCAGCTTAGCGGAGCGGGCCGCTCTTGTGACCCAGTACTTC.

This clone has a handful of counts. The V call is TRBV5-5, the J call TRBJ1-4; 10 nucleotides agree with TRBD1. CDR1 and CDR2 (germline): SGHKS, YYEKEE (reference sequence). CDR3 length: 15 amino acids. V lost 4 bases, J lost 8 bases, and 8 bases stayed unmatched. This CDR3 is CASSVTGQGWEKLFF. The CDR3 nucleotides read TGTGCCAGCAGCGTAACGGGACAGGGGTGGGAAAAACTGTTTTTT.

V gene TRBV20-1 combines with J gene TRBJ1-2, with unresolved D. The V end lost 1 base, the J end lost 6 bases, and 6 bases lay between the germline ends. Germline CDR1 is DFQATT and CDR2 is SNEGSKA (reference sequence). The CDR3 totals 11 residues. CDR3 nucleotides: TGCAGTGCTAGAGCGGGGAATGGCTACACCTTC. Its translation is CSARAGNGYTF.

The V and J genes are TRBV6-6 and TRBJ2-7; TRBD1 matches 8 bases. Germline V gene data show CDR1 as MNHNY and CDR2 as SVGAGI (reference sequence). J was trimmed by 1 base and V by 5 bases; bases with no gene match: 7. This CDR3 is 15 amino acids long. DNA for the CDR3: TGTGCCAGCAGTACGACAGGGGTCCAATCCTACGAGCAGTACTTC. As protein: CASSTTGVQSYEQYF.

The DNA for the CDR3 is TGCAGCTTCCAGACCCTTGAGGGCGTTGTCGAGGAGACCCAGTACTTC. This translates into CSFQTLEGVVEETQYF. The V call is TRBV29-1, the J call TRBJ2-5; a possible D gene is TRBD2 (5 bases). The CDR3 is made up of 16 amino acids. Per the germline V gene, CDR1 is SQVTM and CDR2 is ANQGSEA. Trimming removed 8 bases at V and 5 bases at J, with 27 bases between. Using reference TRBV29-1 and TRBJ2-5 for the parts outside the CDR3, the full variable domain is SAVISQKPSRDICQRGTSLTIQCQVDSQVTMMFWYRQQPGQSLTLIATANQGSEATYESGFVIDKFPISRPNLTFSTLTVSNMSPEDSSIYLCSFQTLEGVVEETQYFGPGTRLLVL.